The clone carrying this TCR beta chain showed up just once. Its antigen is undetermined. Germline CDR1 is SGHKS and CDR2 is YYEKEE (reference sequence). The ends were cut back, 4 bases at V and 4 bases at J, with 11 bases in the middle. The CDR3 runs 13 residues. The record originates from a study of cytomegalovirus exposure and HLA in healthy donors. The PCR ran on 60 Vbeta and 13 Jbeta primers. Repertoires were generated with immunoSEQ multiplex PCR, while TCRdb's copy carries only in-frame clones and drops some. The sample has under 200,000 clones; about 64% are singletons. Study-level points and caveats: Productive rates of about 90% or about 30% were seen for most TCR beta V segments in an earlier analysis. HLA allele associations emerged for roughly 17,000 TCR beta sequences in a later analysis, at 0.05 false discovery rate. Cytomegalovirus status was reportedly diagnosed by the classifier with high specificity and sensitivity.

The rearrangement joins TRBV5-5 to TRBJ2-5; the D gene is possibly TRBD2 (5 bases). The receptor's source is a man in his forties or fifties in good health and CMV-seronegative. The source material was PBMCs. The chain's CDR3 is CASSPRGPETQYF. As DNA, the CDR3 is TGTGCCAGCAGCCCCCGCGGGCCAGAGACCCAGTACTTC.